These 17 T cell receptor beta chains came from one sample sequenced in a study of blood T cell repertoires in COVID-19. The protocol was immunoSEQ multiplex PCR, while the TCRdb copy is restricted to in-frame clones and leaves out a portion. There are tens of thousands of clones in the sample; approximately 82% occur only once, and more than 1% lies in the top ten. The sequenced sample consisted of peripheral blood. These receptors all come from a woman aged 80 or over with acute or convalescent COVID-19.

The CDR3 loop is CATSRTLDRDQPQHF. Here the CDR3 DNA reads TGTGCCACCAGCAGAACCCTGGACAGGGATCAGCCCCAGCATTTT. This chain uses TRBV15 with TRBJ1-5, with TRBD1 matching over 8 bases. The V gene's germline CDR1 is LNHNV and CDR2 YYDKDF (reference sequence). CDR3 length: 15 amino acids. With 2 bases clipped from V and 5 bases from J, the junction kept 5 bases outside the gene matches.

The chain links TRBV3-1 (or the pseudogene TRBV3-2) to TRBJ2-1; the D gene is possibly TRBD2 (6 bases). Germline V CDR1 and CDR2: LGHDT, YNNKEL (reference sequence). CDR3 size: 16 residues. V was clipped by 2 bases and J by 7 bases, with 18 bases between them. The CDR3 nucleotides are TGTGCCAGCAGCCAAAACCCCCCGGGAGCTTGGAATGAGCAGTTCTTC. Protein: CASSQNPPGAWNEQFF.

The chain carries TRBV24-1 and TRBJ1-3, with a weak D call TRBD1 (5 bases). Germline loops: CDR1 KGHDR, CDR2 SFDVKD. The CDR3 loop spans 15 amino acids. V was cut by 1 base and J by 5 bases, with 11 bases left in between. In nucleotides, the CDR3 is TGTGCCACCAGTGATTTCCAGGGTGGTCGAAACACCATATATTTT. This translates into CATSDFQGGRNTIYF.

The V and J genes are TRBV27 and TRBJ2-1; 9 bases agree with TRBD2. Trimming at V came to 6 bases and at J to 9 bases, leaving 15 bases not matched to a gene. This CDR3 has 16 residues. Germline CDR1 and CDR2: MNHEY and SMNVEV (reference sequence). The CDR3: CASRYSGGDRLSEQFF. The CDR3 region has the DNA TGTGCCAGCAGATATAGCGGGGGTGATAGACTTAGTGAGCAGTTCTTC.

The rearrangement uses TRBV2 and TRBJ2-3; tentatively, D is TRBD1 (5 bases). Trimming took 7 bases from V and 6 from J, leaving 17 bases between them. Germline lookup yields CDR1 SNHLY and CDR2 FYNNEI. The CDR3 contains 14 residues. The DNA of the CDR3 is TGTGCCAGCACCCGCGAACGTGGGGCCGATACGCAGTATTTT. This sequence encodes CASTRERGADTQYF. Full variable domain (rest looked up from reference TRBV2 and TRBJ2-3): EPEVTQTPSHQVTQMGQEVILRCVPISNHLYFYWYRQILGQKVEFLVSFYNNEISEKSEIFDDQFSVERPDGSNFTLKIRSTKLEDSAMYFCASTRERGADTQYFGPGTRLTVL.

The chain recombines TRBV3-1 (or the pseudogene TRBV3-2) with TRBJ1-2; D ambiguous. The CDR3 loop spans 13 amino acids. Germline assignment: CDR1 LGHDT and CDR2 YNNKEL (reference sequence). V was trimmed by 2 bases and J by 8 bases, leaving 12 bases between them. CDR3 sequence: CASSQSAGGGYTF. The CDR3 nucleotides are TGTGCCAGCAGCCAATCAGCCGGAGGAGGCTACACCTTC.

This clone showed up just once. The chain carries TRBV15 and TRBJ2-3; D is perhaps TRBD1 (6 bases). Between the trimmed V and J ends, which lost 0 bases and 9 bases, there was a span of 13 bases. The CDR3 runs 14 residues. The germline V gene encodes CDR1 LNHNV and CDR2 YYDKDF (reference sequence). The CDR3 here is CATSRDQGTETQYF. CDR3 coding DNA: TGTGCCACCAGCAGAGATCAGGGGACCGAGACGCAGTATTTT.

The chain combines TRBV20-1 with TRBJ2-7, with TRBD2 matching 9 bases. CDR1 and CDR2 (germline): DFQATT, SNEGSKA (reference sequence). The CDR3 loop spans 11 amino acids. V shed 5 bases and J 6 bases; nucleotides not matched to a gene: 2. CDR3 residues: CSAETSGEQYF. The CDR3 bases are TGCAGTGCTGAGACTAGCGGCGAGCAGTACTTC.

The V call is TRBV5-1, the J call TRBJ2-2; the match to TRBD1 covers 8 bases. The V gene end was trimmed by 2 bases and the J gene end by 6 bases; junction bases not matched to a gene: 0. The germline V gene has CDR1 SGHRS and CDR2 YFSETQ. The CDR3 runs to 13 residues. DNA of the CDR3: TGCGCCAGCAGCTTACAGGGGGCCGGGGAGCTGTTTTTT. It encodes CASSLQGAGELFF.

The chain carries TRBV5-1 and TRBJ2-1, with 11 bases matching TRBD2. In germline, CDR1 is SGHRS, CDR2 YFSETQ. After removal of 0 bases from V and 4 bases from J, the junction contained 9 bases not matched to a gene. This CDR3 region has 18 residues. The CDR3 DNA is TGCGCCAGCAGCTTGGAGGGTGGTAGGACTAGCGGGTACAATGAGCAGTTCTTC. Translation: CASSLEGGRTSGYNEQFF.

This clone was found a few times. Additional DNA sequences in this sample encode the identical CDR3. CDR3 sequence (DNA): TGTGCCACCAGTGGGTACAAGAACACTGAAGCTTTCTTT. This encodes CATSGYKNTEAFF. This chain connects TRBV24-1 to TRBJ1-1; no clear D. This CDR3 comprises 13 residues. Trimming stripped 5 bases from V and 1 base from J, with 7 bases between. Germline-derived CDR1 and CDR2 are KGHDR and SFDVKD.

The rearrangement joins TRBV4-1 to TRBJ1-5; D remains ambiguous. Germline CDR1 MGHRA, CDR2 YSYEKL. V lost 4 bases and J 4 bases, leaving 14 bases between the germline ends. CDR3 length: 15 amino acids. The CDR3 loop is CASSPQGASNQPQHF. DNA of the CDR3: TGCGCCAGCAGCCCTCAAGGAGCCAGTAATCAGCCCCAGCATTTT.

The gene calls are TRBV7-8 and TRBJ2-1, with TRBD1 matching over 8 bases. V was pared by 2 bases and J by 8 bases, with 14 bases of the junction left unmatched. CDR1 is SGHVS and CDR2 is FQNEAQ in the germline V gene. The CDR3 extends over 17 amino acids. The DNA of the CDR3 is TGTGCCAGCAGCTTACGGGCGGGACAGGCCCCCAACTATGAGCAGTTCTTC. Translated: CASSLRAGQAPNYEQFF.

This chain joins TRBV27 and TRBJ2-2, with 9 positions matching TRBD2. Germline V CDR1 and CDR2: MNHEY, SMNVEV (reference sequence). The CDR3 totals 16 residues. Trimming took 7 bases from V and 10 from J; bases not matched to a gene: 16. Here the CDR3 reads CASTMGSGSRLEELFF. The CDR3 DNA is TGTGCCAGCACCATGGGTAGCGGGAGCCGCTTAGAGGAGCTGTTTTTT.

The CDR3 reads CASSISSQAGYEQYF. In nucleotides, the CDR3 is TGTGCCAGTAGTATCTCCAGCCAAGCAGGGTACGAGCAGTACTTC. The V gene is TRBV19, the J gene TRBJ2-7, with a tentative D call TRBD1 (5 bases). The CDR3 is 15 amino acids. Germline V gene sequence: CDR1 LNHDA, CDR2 SQIVND (reference sequence). V lost 3 bases, J lost 4 bases, and 16 bases lay in between.

V usage is TRBV27 and J usage is TRBJ2-3; maybe TRBD2 (5 bases). Germline CDR1 and CDR2: MNHEY and SMNVEV (reference sequence). The CDR3 has 16 residues. The V end was cut by 5 bases, the J end by 3 bases, with 18 bases between. The CDR3: CASSPRGSLRTDTQYF. The CDR3 DNA sequence: TGTGCCAGCAGTCCCCGGGGTAGCCTGCGTACAGATACGCAGTATTTT.

This rearrangement joins TRBV5-1 to TRBJ1-4; 8 positions agree with TRBD1. The V segment lost 2 bases and the J segment 8 bases; nucleotides outside the gene matches: 5. The CDR3 consists of 14 residues. Germline lookup yields CDR1 SGHRS and CDR2 YFSETQ. This CDR3 reads CASSFQGAGEKLFF. CDR3 coding DNA: TGCGCCAGCAGCTTCCAGGGGGCCGGGGAAAAACTGTTTTTT. The full variable domain, with the rest looked up from reference TRBV5-1 and TRBJ1-4, is KAGVTQTPRYLIKTRGQQVTLSCSPISGHRSVSWYQQTPGQGLQFLFEYFSETQRNKGNFPGRFSGRQFSNSRSEMNVSTLELGDSALYLCASSFQGAGEKLFFGSGTQLSVL.